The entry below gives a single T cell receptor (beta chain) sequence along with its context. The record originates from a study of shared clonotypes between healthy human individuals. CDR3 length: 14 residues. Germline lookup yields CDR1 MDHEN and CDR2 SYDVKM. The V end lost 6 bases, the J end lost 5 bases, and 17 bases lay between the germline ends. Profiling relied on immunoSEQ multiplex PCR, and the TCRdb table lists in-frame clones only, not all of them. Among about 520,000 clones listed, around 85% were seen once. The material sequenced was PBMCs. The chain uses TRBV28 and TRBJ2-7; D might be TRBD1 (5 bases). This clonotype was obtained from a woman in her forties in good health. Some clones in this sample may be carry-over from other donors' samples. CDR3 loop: CASRAGSLGHEQYF. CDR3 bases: TGTGCCAGCAGGGCAGGGTCTCTCGGGCACGAGCAGTACTTC.